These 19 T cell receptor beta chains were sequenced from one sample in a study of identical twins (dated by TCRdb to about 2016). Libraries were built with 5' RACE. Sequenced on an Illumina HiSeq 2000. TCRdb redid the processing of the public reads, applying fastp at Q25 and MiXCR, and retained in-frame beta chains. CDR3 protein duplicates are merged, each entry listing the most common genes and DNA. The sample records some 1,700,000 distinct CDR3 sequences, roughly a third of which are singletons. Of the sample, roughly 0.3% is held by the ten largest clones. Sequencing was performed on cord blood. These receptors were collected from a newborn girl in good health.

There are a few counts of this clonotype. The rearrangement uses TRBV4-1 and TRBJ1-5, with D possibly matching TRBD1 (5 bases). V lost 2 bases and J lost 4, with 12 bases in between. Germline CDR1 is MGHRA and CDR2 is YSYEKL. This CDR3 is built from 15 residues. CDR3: CASSQNRLRNQPQHF. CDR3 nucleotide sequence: TGCGCCAGCAGCCAAAACAGGTTACGGAATCAGCCCCAGCATTTT.

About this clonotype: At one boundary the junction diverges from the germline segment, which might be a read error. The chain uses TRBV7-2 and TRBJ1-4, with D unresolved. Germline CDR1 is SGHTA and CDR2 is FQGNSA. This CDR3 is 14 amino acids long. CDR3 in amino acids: CAGSLGTDNEKLFF. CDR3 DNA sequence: TGTGCCGGCAGCTTAGGTACAGATAATGAAAAACTGTTTTTT.

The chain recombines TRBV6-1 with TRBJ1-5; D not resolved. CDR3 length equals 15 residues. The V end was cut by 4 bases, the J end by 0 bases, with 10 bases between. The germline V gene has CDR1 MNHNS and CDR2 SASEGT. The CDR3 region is CASSGAGYSNQPQHF. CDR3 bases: TGTGCCAGCAGTGGGGCAGGCTATAGCAATCAGCCCCAGCATTTT.

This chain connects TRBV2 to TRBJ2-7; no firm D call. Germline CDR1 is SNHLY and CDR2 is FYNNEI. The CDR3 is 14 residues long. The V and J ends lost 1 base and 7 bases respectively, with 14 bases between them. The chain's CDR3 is CASSEDLSSWEQYF. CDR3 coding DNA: TGTGCCAGCAGTGAAGACCTTTCCTCGTGGGAGCAGTACTTC.

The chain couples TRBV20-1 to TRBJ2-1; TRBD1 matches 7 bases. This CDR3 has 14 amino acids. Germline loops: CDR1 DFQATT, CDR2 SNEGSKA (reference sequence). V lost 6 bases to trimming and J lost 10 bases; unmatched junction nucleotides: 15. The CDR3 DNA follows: TGCAGTGCCGACCCGCGACAGGGCTCCTACGAGCAGTTCTTC. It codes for CSADPRQGSYEQFF.

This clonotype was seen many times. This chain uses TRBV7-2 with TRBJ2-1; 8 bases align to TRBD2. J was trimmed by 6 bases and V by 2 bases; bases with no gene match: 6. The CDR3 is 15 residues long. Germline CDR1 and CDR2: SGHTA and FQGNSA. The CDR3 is CASSLIAGGPNEQFF. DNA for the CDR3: TGTGCCAGCAGCTTAATTGCGGGAGGTCCCAATGAGCAGTTCTTC.

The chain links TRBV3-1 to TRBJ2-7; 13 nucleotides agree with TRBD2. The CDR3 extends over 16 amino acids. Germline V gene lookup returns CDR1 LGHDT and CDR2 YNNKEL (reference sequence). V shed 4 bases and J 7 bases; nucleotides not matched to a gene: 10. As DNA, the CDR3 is TGTGCCAGCAGCCCGGGACTAGCGGGACCCTACAATGAGCAGTACTTC. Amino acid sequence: CASSPGLAGPYNEQYF.

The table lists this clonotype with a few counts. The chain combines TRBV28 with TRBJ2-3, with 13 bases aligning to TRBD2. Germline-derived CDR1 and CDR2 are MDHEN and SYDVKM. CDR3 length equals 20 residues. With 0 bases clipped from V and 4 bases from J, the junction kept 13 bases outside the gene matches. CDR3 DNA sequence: TGTGCCAGCAGTTTATGGGAAGGGACTAGCGGGACCCTGTGGGCAGATACGCAGTATTTT. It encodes CASSLWEGTSGTLWADTQYF.

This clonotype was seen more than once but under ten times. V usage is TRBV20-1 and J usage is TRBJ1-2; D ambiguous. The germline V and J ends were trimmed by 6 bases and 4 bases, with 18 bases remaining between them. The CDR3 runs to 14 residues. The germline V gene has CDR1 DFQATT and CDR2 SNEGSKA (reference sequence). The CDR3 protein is CSASARIATYGYTF. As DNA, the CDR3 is TGCAGTGCAAGTGCTAGAATAGCCACCTATGGCTACACCTTC.

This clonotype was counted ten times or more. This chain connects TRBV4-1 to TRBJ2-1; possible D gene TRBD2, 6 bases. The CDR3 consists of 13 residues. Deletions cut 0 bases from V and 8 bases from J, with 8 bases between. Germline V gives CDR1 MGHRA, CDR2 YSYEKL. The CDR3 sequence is CASSQDPSDEQFF. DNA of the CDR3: TGCGCCAGCAGCCAAGATCCTAGCGATGAGCAGTTCTTC.

In DNA, the CDR3 is TGCGCCAGCAGCTATGCAGAGGGATTTAGAAGTCATGGCTACACCTTC. Its protein product is CASSYAEGFRSHGYTF. The chain combines TRBV4-1 with TRBJ1-2, with D unresolved. The germline V gene has CDR1 MGHRA and CDR2 YSYEKL. V dropped 5 bases and J dropped 6 bases, with 22 bases sitting between them. The CDR3 extends over 16 amino acids.

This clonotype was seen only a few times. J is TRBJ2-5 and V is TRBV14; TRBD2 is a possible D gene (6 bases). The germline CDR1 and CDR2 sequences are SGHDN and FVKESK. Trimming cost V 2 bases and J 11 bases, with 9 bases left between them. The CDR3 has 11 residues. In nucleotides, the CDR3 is TGTGCCAGCAGCCAAACTAGCCAGCAGTACTTC. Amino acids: CASSQTSQQYF.

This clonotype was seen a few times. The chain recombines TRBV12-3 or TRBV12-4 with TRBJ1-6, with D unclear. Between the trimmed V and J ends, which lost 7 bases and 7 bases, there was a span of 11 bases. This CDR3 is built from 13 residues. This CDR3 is CASTPTANSPLHF. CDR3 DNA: TGTGCCAGCACCCCGACGGCGAATTCACCCCTCCACTTT.

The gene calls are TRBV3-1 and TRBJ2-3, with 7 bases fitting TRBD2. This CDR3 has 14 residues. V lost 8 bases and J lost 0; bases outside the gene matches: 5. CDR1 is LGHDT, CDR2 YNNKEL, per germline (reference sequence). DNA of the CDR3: TGTGCCAGCCAACGGCGGGGGAGCACAGATACGCAGTATTTT. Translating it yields CASQRRGSTDTQYF.

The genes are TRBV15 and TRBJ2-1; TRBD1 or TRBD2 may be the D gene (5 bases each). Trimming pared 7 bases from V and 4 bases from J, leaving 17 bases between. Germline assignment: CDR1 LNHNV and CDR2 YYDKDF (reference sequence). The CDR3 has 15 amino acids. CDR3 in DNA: TGTGCCACCAACCCGGGACGTGGAAATTACAATGAGCAGTTCTTC. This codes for CATNPGRGNYNEQFF.

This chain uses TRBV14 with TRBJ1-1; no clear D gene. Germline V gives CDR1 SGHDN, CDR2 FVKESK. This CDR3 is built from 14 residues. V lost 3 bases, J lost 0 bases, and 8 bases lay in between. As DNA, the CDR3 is TGTGCCAGCAGCCAGTACGACATGAACACTGAAGCTTTCTTT. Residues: CASSQYDMNTEAFF.

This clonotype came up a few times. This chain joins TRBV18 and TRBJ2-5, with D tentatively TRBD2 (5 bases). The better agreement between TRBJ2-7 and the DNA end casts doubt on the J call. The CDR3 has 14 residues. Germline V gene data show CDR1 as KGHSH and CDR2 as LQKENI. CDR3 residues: CASSPLSSAGEQYF. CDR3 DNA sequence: TGTGCCAGCTCACCATTAAGTAGCGCTGGCGAGCAGTACTTC.

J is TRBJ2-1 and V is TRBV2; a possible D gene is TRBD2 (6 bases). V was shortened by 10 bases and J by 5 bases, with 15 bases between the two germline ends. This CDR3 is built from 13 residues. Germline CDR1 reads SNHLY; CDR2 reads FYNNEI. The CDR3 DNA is TGTGCCATCTCCGGGACTTACAACAATGAGCAGTTCTTC. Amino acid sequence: CAISGTYNNEQFF.

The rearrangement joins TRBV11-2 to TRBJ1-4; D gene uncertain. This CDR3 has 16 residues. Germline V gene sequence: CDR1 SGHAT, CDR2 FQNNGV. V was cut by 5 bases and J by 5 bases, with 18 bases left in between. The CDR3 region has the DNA TGTGCCAGCAGCCCTAATTCCCCCGGGCCCAATGAAAAACTGTTTTTT. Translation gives CASSPNSPGPNEKLFF.